Following are 21 T cell receptor beta chains from one sample sequenced in a study of blood T cell repertoires in COVID-19. Some clones are missing from TCRdb's copy, which holds only in-frame ones; the method was immunoSEQ multiplex PCR. The data hold approximately 270,000 clones, with about 79% observed a single time. Sequencing was carried out using peripheral blood. These TCRs come from a man at least 80 years old with acute or convalescent COVID-19.

This chain joins TRBV5-1 and TRBJ1-6; the D gene is possibly TRBD1 (6 bases). Trimming stripped 0 bases from V and 9 bases from J, with 10 bases between. The CDR3 covers 14 residues. Germline V gene sequence: CDR1 SGHRS, CDR2 YFSETQ. The CDR3 reads CASSLGDRSSPLHF. The CDR3 nucleotides are TGCGCCAGCAGCTTGGGAGACAGGAGTTCACCCCTCCACTTT.

The gene calls are TRBV5-1 and TRBJ1-2; no firm D call. Germline V gene lookup returns CDR1 SGHRS and CDR2 YFSETQ. Deletions cut 2 bases from V and 4 bases from J, with 9 bases between. CDR3 length equals 13 residues. CDR3 in DNA: TGCGCCAGCAGCTTTGAGGAACTCTATGGCTACACCTTC. Its translation: CASSFEELYGYTF.

The rearrangement uses TRBV9 and TRBJ2-7, with D possibly being TRBD1 (5 bases). The germline V and J ends were trimmed by 4 bases and 7 bases, with 15 bases remaining between them. The germline gives CDR1 SGDLS, CDR2 YYNGEE. The CDR3 contains 13 residues. The chain's CDR3 is CASSTRWAGEQYF. The DNA of the CDR3 is TGTGCCAGCAGCACTCGGTGGGCAGGGGAGCAGTACTTC. The whole variable domain, filled in from reference TRBV9 and TRBJ2-7, reads DSGVTQTPKHLITATGQRVTLRCSPRSGDLSVYWYQQSLDQGLQFLIQYYNGEERAKGNILERFSAQQFPDLHSELNLSSLELGDSALYFCASSTRWAGEQYFGPGTRLTVT.

J is TRBJ2-7 and V is TRBV5-1, with TRBD2 matching 8 bases. From germline, CDR1 is SGHRS and CDR2 YFSETQ. V was clipped by 5 bases and J by 5 bases; unmatched bases: 9. CDR3 size: 14 residues. For the CDR3, the DNA is TGCGCCAGCAGGAGGCAGCGGGGGATCAACGAGCAGTACTTC. It encodes CASRRQRGINEQYF.

A single count supports this clone. The chain carries TRBV27 and TRBJ2-2; TRBD2 matches 11 bases. CDR1 is MNHEY, CDR2 SMNVEV, per germline (reference sequence). The trim removed 2 bases at V and 2 bases at J, leaving 16 bases unmatched. The CDR3 length is 21 residues. For the CDR3, the DNA is TGTGCCAGCAGTTTACTGCTCTCCGATAGCGGGGGGGCCTTAAACACCGGGGAGCTGTTTTTT. Translation: CASSLLLSDSGGALNTGELFF.

This clone appeared a single time. The chain carries TRBV11-1 and TRBJ1-6; 7 bases line up with TRBD1. V was clipped by 3 bases and J by 9 bases; unmatched bases: 8. The germline gives CDR1 SGHAT, CDR2 FQDESV (reference sequence). The CDR3 runs to 15 residues. The DNA of the CDR3 is TGTGCCAGCAGCTTTTACGGGACAGAGGCTTCACCCCTCCACTTT. Amino acids: CASSFYGTEASPLHF.

The chain links TRBV4-1 to TRBJ1-2, with 7 bases identical to TRBD1. Germline V gene data show CDR1 as MGHRA and CDR2 as YSYEKL. The V segment lost 3 bases and the J segment 0 bases; nucleotides outside the gene matches: 1. The CDR3 loop spans 14 amino acids. CDR3 nucleotides: TGCGCCAGCAGCCAGGGGACAGCTAACTATGGCTACACCTTC. Amino acid sequence: CASSQGTANYGYTF.

A note on this clone: One junction end does not reproduce the germline sequence, and a read error may be involved. The V gene is TRBV5-8, the J gene TRBJ1-5; possibly TRBD1 for D (6 bases). Germline V gene data show CDR1 as SGHTS and CDR2 as YDEGEE. The CDR3 runs 14 residues. The chain's CDR3 is CASSPKGVNRPQHF. The DNA for the CDR3 is TGTGCCAGCAGCCCTAAGGGGGTGAATCGGCCCCAGCATTTT.

The chain uses TRBV24-1 and TRBJ2-2; a weak D match, TRBD1 (6 bases). The ends were cut back, 4 bases at V and 1 base at J, with 15 bases in the middle. Germline CDR1 and CDR2: KGHDR and SFDVKD. The CDR3 runs 17 residues. The CDR3 spells CATSEIPGHRNTGELFF. The CDR3 DNA reads TGTGCCACCAGTGAAATACCGGGACATAGGAACACCGGGGAGCTGTTTTTT.

The V call is TRBV24-1, the J call TRBJ2-1, with TRBD2 matching over 9 bases. J lost 2 bases, V lost 1 base, and 5 bases had no gene match. Germline-derived CDR1 and CDR2 are KGHDR and SFDVKD. CDR3 length: 17 residues. In DNA, the CDR3 is TGTGCCACCAGTGATTTTGGTAGCGGGAGACCCTACAATGAGCAGTTCTTC. This encodes CATSDFGSGRPYNEQFF.

This clone was counted only a few times. The chain has TRBV18 and TRBJ1-1, with TRBD1 identical over 9 bases. The CDR3 is 14 amino acids. Trimming took 6 bases from V and 0 from J; bases not matched to a gene: 2. CDR1 is KGHSH and CDR2 is LQKENI in the germline V gene. The CDR3 loop is CASSWDRVNTEAFF. The CDR3 nucleotides read TGTGCCAGCTCTTGGGACAGGGTGAACACTGAAGCTTTCTTT.

The J gene is TRBJ2-1, the V gene TRBV6-1, with D possibly matching TRBD2 (5 bases). CDR1 is MNHNS, CDR2 SASEGT, per germline. V lost 3 bases to trimming and J lost 0 bases, with 18 bases between them. The CDR3 totals 18 residues. CDR3 DNA sequence: TGTGCCAGCAGTGAGCTGGTCGGCGGGTTCAGCTCCTACAATGAGCAGTTCTTC. The encoded protein is CASSELVGGFSSYNEQFF.

The CDR3 loop is CASRDSNYEQYF. DNA of the CDR3: TGCGCCTCCCGGGACAGTAACTACGAGCAGTACTTC. V gene TRBV5-1 combines with J gene TRBJ2-7; TRBD1 aligns across 7 bases. The CDR3 length is 12 residues. After removal of 10 bases from V and 3 bases from J, the junction contained 7 bases not matched to a gene. CDR1 and CDR2 from the germline V gene are SGHRS and YFSETQ.

The genes are TRBV9 and TRBJ1-2, with 8 bases identical to TRBD1. Trimming removed 3 bases from V and 1 base from J; junction bases left unmatched: 5. The CDR3 runs to 15 residues. Germline CDR1 and CDR2: SGDLS and YYNGEE. In DNA form, the CDR3 reads TGTGCCAGCAGCGCGAGACAGGGGATTAACTATGGCTACACCTTC. Protein sequence: CASSARQGINYGYTF.

The rearrangement links TRBV4-1 to TRBJ1-4, with TRBD1 as a possible D gene (5 bases). Trimming took 2 bases from V and 5 from J, leaving 15 bases between them. Germline assignment: CDR1 MGHRA and CDR2 YSYEKL. The CDR3 has 16 amino acids. CDR3 sequence reads: CASSQTNRRGNEKLFF. The CDR3 nucleotides read TGCGCCAGCAGCCAAACCAACAGGAGGGGAAATGAAAAACTGTTTTTT.

The chain has TRBV6-2 or TRBV6-3 and TRBJ1-2; D is undetermined. The germline V gene has CDR1 MNHEY and CDR2 SVGEGT. The CDR3 runs to 12 residues. Trimming took 1 base from V and 8 from J, leaving 8 bases between them. The DNA of the CDR3 is TGTGCCAGCAGTTACTGGGTCGGGGGCTACACCTTC. It codes for CASSYWVGGYTF.

The chain is built from TRBV20-1 and TRBJ1-2; D is possibly TRBD1 (6 bases). Trimming took 3 bases from V and 0 from J, leaving 17 bases between them. This CDR3 has 16 amino acids. The germline V gene encodes CDR1 DFQATT and CDR2 SNEGSKA (reference sequence). In nucleotides, the CDR3 is TGCAGTGCTAGTCTGCCGGGACAAACGACTAACTATGGCTACACCTTC. Its translation is CSASLPGQTTNYGYTF.

The table lists this clone with a count of one. This chain connects TRBV3-1 (or the pseudogene TRBV3-2) to TRBJ2-3, with TRBD2 matching 16 bases. The V gene end was trimmed by 6 bases and the J gene end by 1 base; junction bases not matched to a gene: 4. The CDR3 length is 17 residues. CDR1 is LGHDT and CDR2 is YNNKEL in the germline V gene (reference sequence). This chain's CDR3 is CASRGLAGGLGTDTQYF. The DNA for the CDR3 is TGTGCCAGCAGGGGACTAGCGGGGGGGCTAGGCACAGATACGCAGTATTTT.

This clone was observed a few times. The CDR3 reads CAISTIQGAGELFF. In DNA, the CDR3 is TGTGCCATCAGTACCATTCAGGGGGCCGGGGAGCTGTTTTTT. The J gene is TRBJ2-2, the V gene TRBV10-3; 7 bases are a match to TRBD1. V was clipped by 5 bases and J by 6 bases; unmatched bases: 6. Germline-derived CDR1 and CDR2 are ENHRY and SYGVKD. The CDR3 contains 14 residues.

The rearrangement uses TRBV30 and TRBJ2-3; no clear D. Germline assignment: CDR1 GTSNPN and CDR2 SVGIG (reference sequence). Deletions cut 0 bases from V and 1 base from J, with 11 bases between. The CDR3 extends over 15 amino acids. This chain's CDR3 is CAWSVRALGTDTQYF. The CDR3 nucleotides are TGTGCCTGGAGTGTACGAGCCCTCGGCACAGATACGCAGTATTTT.

The V gene is TRBV14, the J gene TRBJ2-1, with 10 bases aligning to TRBD1. The V segment lost 2 bases and the J segment 6 bases; nucleotides outside the gene matches: 10. CDR1 SGHDN and CDR2 FVKESK come from the germline V gene. This CDR3 spans 17 amino acids. DNA for the CDR3: TGTGCCAGCAGCCAAAGCCACGGGACAGGGGATCCCAATGAGCAGTTCTTC. It encodes CASSQSHGTGDPNEQFF.